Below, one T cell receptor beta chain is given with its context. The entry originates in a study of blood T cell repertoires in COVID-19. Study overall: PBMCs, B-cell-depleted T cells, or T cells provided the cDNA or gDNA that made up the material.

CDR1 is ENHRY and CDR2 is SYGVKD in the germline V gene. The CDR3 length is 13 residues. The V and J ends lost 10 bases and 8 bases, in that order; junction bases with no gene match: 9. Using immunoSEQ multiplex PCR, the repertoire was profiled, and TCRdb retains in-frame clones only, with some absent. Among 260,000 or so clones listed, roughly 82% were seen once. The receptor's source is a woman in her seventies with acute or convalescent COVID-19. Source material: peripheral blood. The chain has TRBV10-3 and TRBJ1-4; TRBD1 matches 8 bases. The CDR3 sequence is CATSGGAGEKLFF. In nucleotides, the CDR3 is TGTGCCACCTCAGGGGGCGCCGGGGAAAAACTGTTTTTT.